This T cell receptor (beta chain) was sequenced for a study of Ad26.COV2.S vaccination and SARS-CoV-2 variants. The wider study: Ad26.COV2.S shots went into the muscle once or twice, 56 days apart.

Findings and caveats of the study: CD8+ and CD4+ T cells specific for spike reportedly responded with substantial breadth after vaccination.

A word on this clone: What it binds is not known.

Assay used: immunoSEQ multiplex PCR; TCRdb lists only in-frame clones, some missing. This sample has some 350,000 clones; approximately 81% occur once, and the top ten carry about 3.5%. CDR1 SGHDT and CDR2 YYEEEE come from the germline V gene. Trimming shortened V by 2 bases and J by 0 bases, and 6 bases separated the two germline ends. The CDR3 is made up of 13 amino acids. The treatment here: roughly 20 received Ad26.COV2.S at low or high dose, single or two shots; roughly five received placebo; per-sample allocation not given. It was on day 63 after the first vaccine or placebo injection that samples were taken.

This specimen was peripheral blood, taken in a trial of Ad26.COV2.S vaccine versus placebo. The rearrangement links TRBV5-6 to TRBJ2-7, with D uncertain. The TCR comes from a person aged 18-65 years who received the Ad26.COV2.S COVID-19 vaccine or a placebo. CDR3 protein: CASSFPASYEQYF. The CDR3 coding sequence is TGTGCCAGCAGCTTTCCGGCCTCCTACGAGCAGTACTTC.